Listed below are T cell receptor beta chains from one sample, sequenced in a study of Tregs in tolerant kidney transplant recipients. Sequencing used immunoSEQ multiplex PCR; TCRdb keeps in-frame clones, though not all of them. The sample holds around 98,000 clones, approximately 93% seen once. The sample in question was CD4+ T cells from blood, obtained before the transplant. Receptors originate from a human donor who received a combined kidney and bone marrow transplant. CDR3s include the opening cysteine and the closing phenylalanine or tryptophan. Fields, in order: J gene, V gene, D gene, clone size, CDR3 DNA, CDR3 protein. D genes are given only for firm matches. The size of a clone is reported for some rows only, either as once, few or many, or as a class for expanded clones.

>TRBJ1-1|TRBV11-3|TRBD1|.
TGTGCCAGCAGCGCACGGGACAGCGGGAACACTGAAGCTTTCTTT
CASSARDSGNTEAFF
>TRBJ2-5|TRBV11-2|TRBD1|.
TGTGCCAGCAGCCAATCCTGGACAGGGGGGGCCGAGACCCAGTACTTC
CASSQSWTGGAETQYF
>TRBJ2-7|TRBV5-6|TRBD2|.
TGTGCCAGCAGCCGGCGTATCCGGCGGGGGGCTATCTACGAGCAGTACTTC
CASSRRIRRGAIYEQYF
>TRBJ2-2|TRBV19|.|once
TGTGCCAGTAGTATCGGGGTAGCCGCAGGAGCCGGGGAGCTGTTTTTT
CASSIGVAAGAGELFF
>TRBJ2-1|TRBV11-2|.|.
TGTGCCAGCAGCCTGAATCGGGGGACCTACAATGAGCAGTTCTTC
CASSLNRGTYNEQFF
>TRBJ1-5|TRBV6-6|.|.
TGTGCCAGCAGTTACCCCTCCGGGGGTAGCAATCAGCCCCAGCATTTT
CASSYPSGGSNQPQHF
>TRBJ2-5|TRBV21-1|.|.
TGTGCCAGCATGGGTCGGTGCGGCCAAGAGACCCAGTACTTC
CASMGRCGQETQYF
>TRBJ1-4|TRBV18|.|few
TGTGCCAGCTCAGTACAACAGGTTTCCAACTTGAATGAAAAACTGTTTTTT
CASSVQQVSNLNEKLFF
>TRBJ2-1|TRBV9|TRBD1|.
TGTGCCAGCAGCGCGGGACAGGGGAAGAATGAGCAGTTCTTC
CASSAGQGKNEQFF
>TRBJ2-1|TRBV7-2|TRBD2|.
TGTGCCAGCAGCAAACTTCGTTCGGGACTAGGCAATGAGCAGTTCTTC
CASSKLRSGLGNEQFF
>TRBJ1-2|TRBV7-2|.|.
TGTGCCAGCAGCTCTTACGCGACAGCTAACTATGGCTACACCTTC
CASSSYATANYGYTF
>TRBJ2-5|TRBV2|.|.
TGTGCCAGCATCCTTTCCGGGACAATTAAGGAGACCCAGTACTTC
CASILSGTIKETQYF
>TRBJ2-6|TRBV6-5|TRBD1|.
TGTGCCAGCAGGAGACAGGGTTCTGGGGCCAACGTCCTGACTTTC
CASRRQGSGANVLTF
>TRBJ1-2|TRBV29-1|TRBD1|.
TGCAGCGTGGAACCCGGGACAGCTAACTATGGCTACACCTTC
CSVEPGTANYGYTF
>TRBJ2-2|TRBV4-3|.|.
TGCGCCAGCAGGACTTCGAACACCGGGGAGCTGTTTTTT
CASRTSNTGELFF
>TRBJ2-7|TRBV5-1|TRBD2|few
TGCGCCAGCAGTGAGTTAGCGGGAGGAGGCCTGTACGAGCAGTACTTC
CASSELAGGGLYEQYF
>TRBJ2-6|TRBV12-2|.|.
TGTGCAAGTCGAACCAAACAGGGGCCGTCGTCATCTGGGGCCAACGTCCTGACTTTC
CASRTKQGPSSSGANVLTF
>TRBJ2-1|TRBV9|.|.
TGTGCCAGCAGCCCACTGGGCGCCACCAGCTCCTACAATGAGCAGTTCTTC
CASSPLGATSSYNEQFF
>TRBJ2-2|TRBV19|.|.
TGTGCCAGTAGTCCACGACAGAACACCGGGGAGCTGTTTTTT
CASSPRQNTGELFF
>TRBJ1-1|TRBV7-2|.|.
TGTGCCAGCAGCCTGACAGAGAACACTGAAGCTTTCTTT
CASSLTENTEAFF
>TRBJ1-2|TRBV29-1|TRBD1|.
TGCAGCGTTGGCGGGACAGGGGGTTTACGTGGCTACACCTTC
CSVGGTGGLRGYTF
>TRBJ2-5|TRBV7-2|TRBD2|few
TGTGCCAGCAGCTTCGGGGCCACTAGCGGGAGGGTGGGGGAGACCCAGTACTTC
CASSFGATSGRVGETQYF
>TRBJ2-1|TRBV15|.|.
TGTGCCACCAGCAGAGATTACGGTTACGGGAGCTCCTACAATGAGCAGTTCTTC
CATSRDYGYGSSYNEQFF
>TRBJ1-2|TRBV7-9|TRBD1|.
TGTGCCAGCAGCTTTGCCGGGACAGGGCGAGGCTACACCTTC
CASSFAGTGRGYTF
>TRBJ1-4|TRBV5-1|.|.
TGCGCCAGCAGCTTGGACAGGGTTAATGAAAAACTGTTTTTT
CASSLDRVNEKLFF
>TRBJ1-6|TRBV10-3|TRBD1|.
TGTGCCACCTCCCGCGGGACAGGGAATTCACCCCTCCACTTT
CATSRGTGNSPLHF
>TRBJ2-7|TRBV10-3|TRBD2|.
TGTGCCATCAGTCAAATCCACGGGACTAGCGGTACCTACGAGCAGTACTTC
CAISQIHGTSGTYEQYF
>TRBJ2-2|TRBV5-4|.|.
TGTGCCAGCAGCTCCCAGAACACCGGGGAGCTGTTTTTT
CASSSQNTGELFF
>TRBJ2-3|TRBV7-7|TRBD1|.
TGTGCCAGCAGCGCGACAGGGACAGATACGCAGTATTTT
CASSATGTDTQYF
>TRBJ1-2|TRBV27|.|.
TGTGCCAGCAGTTTGCGGAGGAACTATGGCTACACCTTC
CASSLRRNYGYTF
>TRBJ2-2|TRBV19|.|.
TGTGCCAGTAGTTACAACAGGGTTCGGAACACCGGGGAGCTGTTTTTT
CASSYNRVRNTGELFF
>TRBJ2-3|TRBV30|TRBD1|.
TGTGCCTGCGCGACAGGGGTGAGGGATACGCAGTATTTT
CACATGVRDTQYF